The sequence of this T cell receptor (delta chain) was determined in a study of γδ T cells in repeated Plasmodium falciparum infection. Across the whole study: Four controlled malaria infections with P. falciparum NF54 spanned about 640 days.

This clone has a count of ten or more. The amino acid sequence in TCRdb belongs to a much larger clone and departs from this DNA's translation at residue 3, likely a sequencing read error; the sequence shown is translated from the DNA. Each sorted gammadelta sample had TRG and TRD chains sequenced. TCRdb redid clone calling on the multiplex PCR reads using CATT. The sample carries about 57,000 delta-chain clones, over 1.5% recorded once. Sequenced: gamma-delta T cells from blood. This clonotype was sampled from a pool of human donors (malaria-infected and uninfected, not separated).

The CDR3: CAPGSFAPLLGRPRFKLIF. CDR3 in DNA: TGTGCTCCTGGGTCATTCGCCCCCCTACTGGGACGACCTCGTTTTAAGCTCATCTTT. The V gene is TRDV1, the J gene TRDJ1; tentative D call: TRDD3 (6 bases). The CDR3 is 19 residues long. Germline V gene lookup returns CDR1 TSWWSYY and CDR2 QGS.